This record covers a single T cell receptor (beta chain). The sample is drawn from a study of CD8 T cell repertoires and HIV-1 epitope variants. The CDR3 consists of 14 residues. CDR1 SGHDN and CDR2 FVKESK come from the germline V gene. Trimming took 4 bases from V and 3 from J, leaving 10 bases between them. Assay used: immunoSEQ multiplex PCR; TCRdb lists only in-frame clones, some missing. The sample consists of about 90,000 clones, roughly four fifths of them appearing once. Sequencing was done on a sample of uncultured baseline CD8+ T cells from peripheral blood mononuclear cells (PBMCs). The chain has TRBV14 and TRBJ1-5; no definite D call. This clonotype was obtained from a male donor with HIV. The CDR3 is CASSRGGPNQPQHF. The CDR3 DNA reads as TGTGCCAGCAGCCGGGGAGGACCCAATCAGCCCCAGCATTTT.